Below, 9 T cell receptor beta chains from the same sample are listed, as sequenced in a study of CD8 T cells in Susac syndrome. With random hexamers, 0.5 to 1 ug RNA was reverse transcribed. TCRdb re-called the immunoSEQ multiplex PCR reads through MiXCR, storing one row per CDR3 protein. The data contain roughly 80,000 distinct CDR3 sequences, 94% of them singletons. Sequenced: CD8+ T cells from PBMCs. These receptors all stem from a human donor with Susac syndrome.

V usage is TRBV29-1 and J usage is TRBJ2-2, with D perhaps TRBD1 (5 bases). The CDR3 covers 13 residues. Trimming stripped 5 bases from V and 1 base from J, with 8 bases between. Per the germline V gene, CDR1 is SQVTM and CDR2 is ANQGSEA. The CDR3 DNA sequence: TGCAGCGTTCTCCAGGGGAACACCGGGGAGCTGTTTTTT. Protein product: CSVLQGNTGELFF.

The rearrangement links TRBV12-3 or TRBV12-4 to TRBJ2-4, with D perhaps TRBD2 (5 bases). CDR3 length: 16 amino acids. V was shortened by 7 bases and J by 3 bases, with 19 bases between the two germline ends. Here the CDR3 reads CASIAPVGSLKNIQYF. The CDR3 coding sequence is TGTGCCAGCATAGCGCCGGTCGGCTCACTCAAAAACATTCAGTACTTC.

This rearrangement joins TRBV6-2 or TRBV6-3 to TRBJ1-5; TRBD1 matches 9 bases. With 0 bases clipped from V and 0 bases from J, the junction kept 6 bases outside the gene matches. The germline gives CDR1 MNHEY, CDR2 SVGEGT. The CDR3 is 18 amino acids. CDR3 protein: CASSYSGQGLFSNQPQHF. The CDR3, as DNA: TGTGCCAGCAGTTACTCGGGACAGGGTCTCTTTAGCAATCAGCCCCAGCATTTT.

The DNA for the CDR3 is TGTGCCAGCAGCTCGGACAGGATCGGCTCCTACGAGCAGTACTTC. As protein: CASSSDRIGSYEQYF. The chain combines TRBV13 with TRBJ2-7; 7 bases map to TRBD1. The germline gives CDR1 PRHDT, CDR2 FYEKMQ (reference sequence). The CDR3 is 15 residues long. The V segment lost 4 bases and the J segment 0 bases; nucleotides outside the gene matches: 6.

This clonotype appeared a single time. The chain has TRBV4-1 and TRBJ2-3; D gene uncertain. The CDR3 length is 13 residues. CDR1 is MGHRA, CDR2 YSYEKL, per germline. V was shortened by 4 bases and J by 6 bases, with 11 bases between the two germline ends. The DNA of the CDR3 is TGCGCCAGCAGCCTACTGGTTTTCGATACGCAGTATTTT. Amino acids: CASSLLVFDTQYF.

The rearrangement joins TRBV28 to TRBJ1-5; D remains unclear. Germline values: CDR1 MDHEN, CDR2 SYDVKM. This CDR3 is built from 13 residues. Trimming took off 7 bases at V and 4 bases at J, with 11 bases between the two ends. The DNA for the CDR3 is TGTGCCAGCACCGACATCCTAAATCAGCCCCAGCATTTT. Translation gives CASTDILNQPQHF.

The rearrangement joins TRBV28 to TRBJ2-7; D might be TRBD1 (5 bases). CDR1 is MDHEN and CDR2 is SYDVKM in the germline V gene. Trimming pared 5 bases from V and 6 bases from J, leaving 14 bases between. The CDR3 is 13 amino acids. CDR3 sequence reads: CASSESLGREQYF. CDR3 nucleotides: TGTGCCAGCAGTGAGTCGCTGGGGCGCGAGCAGTACTTC.

V gene TRBV11-2 combines with J gene TRBJ1-2; possible D gene TRBD1, 5 bases. CDR1 and CDR2 from the germline V gene are SGHAT and FQNNGV. V was trimmed by 5 bases and J by 2 bases, leaving 9 bases between them. This CDR3 is 13 amino acids long. The CDR3 spells CASSLRQNYGYTF. DNA of the CDR3: TGTGCCAGCAGCCTGCGACAGAACTATGGCTACACCTTC.

The V gene is TRBV11-2, the J gene TRBJ1-3; 11 nucleotides match TRBD1. V lost 5 bases, J lost 11 bases, and 5 bases stayed unmatched. In germline, CDR1 is SGHAT, CDR2 FQNNGV. There are 13 residues in the CDR3. DNA of the CDR3: TGTGCCAGCAGCAAGGACAGGGGGCCTTCCATATATTTT. Residues: CASSKDRGPSIYF.